The sequence of this T cell receptor (beta chain) was determined in a study of human T cells and chemical hapten exposure. Study information: DPC at 0.01% went onto the upper back in patch tests, read at 6 days. Whole-study results and caveats: Once DPC sensitization occurred, TCRs above 1 in 1000 frequency showed no change.

Germline assignment: CDR1 SQVTM and CDR2 ANQGSEA. Trimming removed 5 bases at V and 7 bases at J, with 15 bases between. The CDR3 has 12 residues. The time point is: patch test 1, 2 weeks after DPC sensitization. Treatment described: therapeutic diphenylcyclopropenone sensitization with weekly scalp DPC. Alopecia patients between 18 and 70 years old and suitable for DPC were used as donors. TCRdb reprocessed the RACE reads via MiXCR and lists one record per CDR3 protein. The table lists 300,000 to 450,000 distinct CDR3 sequences, more than 4.5% of them singletons, with about 2.2% in the top ten. Only a few counts were recorded for this clonotype. Its antigen is not known.

The source is a woman aged 50 to 60 with alopecia areata. Some clones in this sample may be carry-over from other donors' samples. The chain carries TRBV29-1 and TRBJ2-7; D perhaps matches TRBD1 (6 bases). The sample in question was whole blood, obtained in connection with sensitization to the hapten diphenylcyclopropenone (DPC). The CDR3 DNA sequence: TGCAGCGTTCGAGAGGGGGTATGGGAGCAGTACTTC. This gives the protein CSVREGVWEQYF.